These T cell receptor beta chains were read from a single sample in a study of CD8 T cells in ankylosing spondylitis. Using its own MiXCR run on the 5' RACE reads, TCRdb lists one record per CDR3 protein. The top ten hold roughly 9.2% of the sample, which has around 330,000 distinct CDR3 sequences, around 10% seen once. The sequencing sample was made of blood, either unsorted or a sorted T cell fraction (not recorded which). Every receptor here comes from a female donor with ankylosing spondylitis or in good health (not recorded which). Each CDR3 is given with its conserved first and last residue. Each record gives: D gene, J gene, V gene, clone size, CDR3 protein, CDR3 DNA. The D gene is left open where the match is weak. Not all rows give a size; the values are once, few, many and, for expanded clones, a class.

D gene: NA
J gene: TRBJ2-1
V gene: TRBV12-3/TRBV12-4
clone size: few
CDR3 protein: CASSFGQKYEQFF
CDR3 DNA: TGTGCCAGCAGTTTTGGACAGAAATATGAGCAGTTCTTC

D gene: NA
J gene: TRBJ2-7
V gene: TRBV7-2
clone size: many
CDR3 protein: CASSPGIRVNEQYF
CDR3 DNA: TGTGCCAGCAGCCCTGGGATCAGGGTCAACGAGCAGTACTTC

D gene: TRBD1
J gene: TRBJ1-4
V gene: TRBV14
clone size: few
CDR3 protein: CASSPRQGTSTNEKLFF
CDR3 DNA: TGTGCCAGCAGCCCCCGACAGGGGACTTCAACTAATGAAAAACTGTTTTTT

D gene: TRBD1
J gene: TRBJ2-2
V gene: TRBV19
clone size: many
CDR3 protein: CASNALRTGTDGELFF
CDR3 DNA: TGTGCCAGTAACGCCCTGCGGACAGGGACCGACGGGGAGCTGTTTTTT

D gene: NA
J gene: TRBJ2-7
V gene: TRBV27
clone size: few
CDR3 protein: CASSLSGALSSYEQYF
CDR3 DNA: TGTGCCAGCAGTCTATCAGGGGCTCTAAGCTCCTACGAGCAGTACTTC

D gene: TRBD1
J gene: TRBJ2-5
V gene: TRBV27
clone size: many
CDR3 protein: CASSGTGTGVETQYF
CDR3 DNA: TGTGCCAGCAGTGGTACCGGGACAGGGGTAGAGACCCAGTACTTC

D gene: TRBD1
J gene: TRBJ1-5
V gene: TRBV4-2
clone size: few
CDR3 protein: CASSQDLGTAANQPQHF
CDR3 DNA: TGTGCCAGCAGCCAAGATCTAGGGACAGCCGCTAATCAGCCCCAGCATTTT

D gene: TRBD1
J gene: TRBJ2-2
V gene: TRBV5-1
clone size: many
CDR3 protein: CASSWTTGYAGELFF
CDR3 DNA: TGCGCCAGCAGCTGGACGACAGGGTATGCCGGGGAGCTGTTTTTT

D gene: NA
J gene: TRBJ2-3
V gene: TRBV20-1
clone size: NA
CDR3 protein: CSANPQLNTQYF
CDR3 DNA: TGCAGTGCTAACCCACAACTTAATACGCAGTATTTT

D gene: NA
J gene: TRBJ1-5
V gene: TRBV27
clone size: NA
CDR3 protein: CASSSQHSNQPQHF
CDR3 DNA: TGTGCCAGCAGTTCCCAACATAGCAATCAGCCCCAGCATTTT

D gene: NA
J gene: TRBJ2-1
V gene: TRBV6-2/TRBV6-3
clone size: many
CDR3 protein: CASSLTFQSYNEQFF
CDR3 DNA: TGTGCCAGCAGCCTTACTTTTCAATCCTACAATGAGCAGTTCTTC

D gene: NA
J gene: TRBJ2-1
V gene: TRBV12-2
clone size: once
CDR3 protein: CASRKAFLEAREFF
CDR3 DNA: TGTGCAAGTCGGAAGGCCTTCCTAGAAGCACGTGAGTTCTTC

D gene: TRBD1
J gene: TRBJ2-1
V gene: TRBV11-1
clone size: many
CDR3 protein: CASSFPPDRSSYNEQFF
CDR3 DNA: TGTGCCAGCAGCTTTCCCCCGGACAGGAGCTCCTACAATGAGCAGTTCTTC

D gene: TRBD2
J gene: TRBJ2-5
V gene: TRBV28
clone size: many
CDR3 protein: CASKVAGGSETQYF
CDR3 DNA: TGTGCCAGCAAGGTAGCGGGAGGTTCGGAGACCCAGTACTTC

D gene: TRBD2
J gene: TRBJ2-1
V gene: TRBV24-1
clone size: once
CDR3 protein: CATSDMGTSGKVGEQFF
CDR3 DNA: TGTGCCACCAGTGACATGGGGACTAGCGGGAAAGTCGGTGAGCAGTTCTTC

D gene: NA
J gene: TRBJ1-2
V gene: TRBV6-1
clone size: NA
CDR3 protein: CASSLGTVYGYTF
CDR3 DNA: TGTGCCAGCAGCCTCGGGACTGTCTATGGCTACACCTTC

D gene: NA
J gene: TRBJ2-5
V gene: TRBV5-1
clone size: many
CDR3 protein: CASSLNAYQETQYF
CDR3 DNA: TGCGCCAGCAGCTTGAACGCCTACCAAGAGACCCAGTACTTC

D gene: TRBD2
J gene: TRBJ2-7
V gene: TRBV27
clone size: many
CDR3 protein: CATRTSGRYEQYF
CDR3 DNA: TGTGCCACCCGGACTAGCGGCCGCTACGAGCAGTACTTC

D gene: TRBD1
J gene: TRBJ1-3
V gene: TRBV20-1
clone size: many
CDR3 protein: CSASLHRGFGNTIYF
CDR3 DNA: TGCAGTGCTAGTCTCCACAGGGGATTTGGAAACACCATATATTTT

D gene: TRBD2
J gene: TRBJ2-3
V gene: TRBV20-1
clone size: many
CDR3 protein: CSARRSSGNTDTQYF
CDR3 DNA: TGCAGTGCTAGAAGGTCTAGCGGGAACACAGATACGCAGTATTTT

D gene: TRBD1
J gene: TRBJ1-2
V gene: TRBV2
clone size: NA
CDR3 protein: CASSAVWDRENGYTF
CDR3 DNA: TGTGCCAGCAGTGCAGTTTGGGACAGGGAAAACGGCTACACCTTC

D gene: NA
J gene: TRBJ1-6
V gene: TRBV28
clone size: many
CDR3 protein: CASSSLRGGGNSPLHF
CDR3 DNA: TGTGCCAGCAGTTCTCTAAGGGGGGGGGGCAATTCACCCCTCCACTTT

D gene: TRBD2
J gene: TRBJ2-1
V gene: TRBV5-1
clone size: few
CDR3 protein: CASSFPWTSGGAGEQFF
CDR3 DNA: TGCGCCAGCAGTTTCCCATGGACTAGCGGGGGGGCCGGTGAGCAGTTCTTC

D gene: NA
J gene: TRBJ1-5
V gene: TRBV5-8
clone size: NA
CDR3 protein: CASSPRGHSNQPQHF
CDR3 DNA: TGTGCCAGCAGCCCCAGGGGACATAGCAATCAGCCCCAGCATTTT

D gene: NA
J gene: TRBJ2-3
V gene: TRBV6-1
clone size: many
CDR3 protein: CASRLPQGKGTDTQYF
CDR3 DNA: TGTGCCAGCCGCCTCCCCCAGGGGAAGGGGACAGATACGCAGTATTTT

D gene: NA
J gene: TRBJ2-7
V gene: TRBV6-5
clone size: few
CDR3 protein: CASGSWDTSYEQYF
CDR3 DNA: TGTGCCAGCGGTTCCTGGGACACTTCCTACGAGCAGTACTTC